The 14 T cell receptor beta chains below all came from one sample that was sequenced in a study of memory CD4+ T cells and cytomegalovirus serostatus. Sequenced by immunoSEQ multiplex PCR; TCRdb stores in-frame clones only, minus some. The table records over 75,000 clones, over 70% of them present only once. The sort gate was single viable CD3+CD4+CD8-CD45RO+ cells for memory CD4+ T cells. Sequenced input: memory CD4+ T cells from blood. These TCRs come from an adult in good health and CMV-seropositive.

This chain joins TRBV7-2 and TRBJ2-7; no reliable D call. Germline-derived CDR1 and CDR2 are SGHTA and FQGNSA. CDR3 size: 13 residues. The V and J ends lost 5 bases and 2 bases respectively, with 10 bases between them. This CDR3 is CASSKDGPYEQYF. The CDR3 coding sequence is TGTGCCAGCAGCAAAGACGGCCCCTACGAGCAGTACTTC.

This sequence joins TRBV6-6 and TRBJ2-7; no definite D call. CDR1 and CDR2 from the germline V gene are MNHNY and SVGAGI (reference sequence). CDR3 length: 12 amino acids. V was pared by 6 bases and J by 5 bases, with 11 bases between. The CDR3 loop reads CASRGKSHEQYF. The CDR3 DNA reads TGTGCCAGCAGGGGGAAATCGCACGAGCAGTACTTC.

CDR3 nucleotides: TGTGCCATCAGTGAGCCAGAGTCCGGGGGCTATGGCTACACCTTC. Protein: CAISEPESGGYGYTF. The chain has TRBV10-3 and TRBJ1-2, with D possibly matching TRBD1 (5 bases). V lost 2 bases and J 4 bases, leaving 14 bases between the germline ends. The CDR3 runs to 15 residues. The germline V gene encodes CDR1 ENHRY and CDR2 SYGVKD.

The chain has TRBV14 and TRBJ1-2, with unresolved D. The CDR3 contains 14 residues. Germline CDR1 and CDR2: SGHDN and FVKESK. Trimming took 6 bases from V and 8 from J, leaving 19 bases between them. The chain's CDR3 is CASSEGLKIYGYTF. The CDR3 DNA sequence: TGTGCCAGCAGTGAGGGTCTGAAAATTTACGGCTACACCTTC.

This rearrangement joins TRBV2 to TRBJ2-5, with D perhaps matching TRBD2 (7 bases). The end of the DNA is better explained by TRBJ2-7, so the J call may be wrong. CDR3 length: 14 residues. CDR1 is SNHLY and CDR2 is FYNNEI in the germline V gene. DNA of the CDR3: TGTGCCAGCAAGGGGGGGCAGAGCTCCTACGAGCAGTACTTC. Translated: CASKGGQSSYEQYF.

The rearrangement links TRBV28 to TRBJ2-7; 7 bases agree with TRBD2. Germline CDR1 reads MDHEN; CDR2 reads SYDVKM. The CDR3 runs to 16 residues. Trimming removed 8 bases from V and 1 base from J; junction bases left unmatched: 14. The CDR3 reads CASLLGGSSGSYEQYF. CDR3 sequence (DNA): TGTGCCAGCTTACTGGGAGGGAGTAGCGGATCCTACGAGCAGTACTTC.

This sequence joins TRBV5-1 and TRBJ2-6, with D uncertain. V lost 2 bases and J 0 bases, leaving 6 bases between the germline ends. Per the germline V gene, CDR1 is SGHRS and CDR2 is YFSETQ. CDR3 size: 15 residues. This CDR3 reads CASSLISSGANVLTF. CDR3 DNA sequence: TGCGCCAGCAGCTTAATAAGCTCTGGGGCCAACGTCCTGACTTTC.

V and J are TRBV5-1 and TRBJ1-4; TRBD1 matches 7 bases. CDR3 length: 17 amino acids. Germline CDR1 reads SGHRS; CDR2 reads YFSETQ. Unmatched junction bases numbered 11, after V lost 4 bases and J lost 2 bases. This chain's CDR3 is CASSTRGPTGTNEKLFF. CDR3 DNA: TGCGCCAGCAGCACGCGAGGCCCGACAGGGACTAATGAAAAACTGTTTTTT.

This chain connects TRBV7-8 to TRBJ1-1; 8 bases match TRBD1. Germline CDR1 is SGHVS and CDR2 is FQNEAQ. The CDR3 is made up of 13 amino acids. Unmatched junction bases numbered 3, after V lost 3 bases and J lost 6 bases. The DNA for the CDR3 is TGTGCCAGCAGCTTGGACAGGGAGGCTGAAGCTTTCTTT. It encodes CASSLDREAEAFF.

The chain employs TRBV25-1 and TRBJ2-3; D gene unclear. Germline lookup yields CDR1 MGHDK and CDR2 SYGVNS. The length of the CDR3 is 13 residues. The ends were cut back, 6 bases at V and 0 bases at J, with 7 bases in the middle. The chain's CDR3 is CASRDGSTDTQYF. CDR3 DNA sequence: TGTGCCAGCAGGGACGGGAGCACAGATACGCAGTATTTT.

This clone was recorded a few times. This chain connects TRBV27 to TRBJ2-5, with 16 bases matching TRBD2. Looked up from germline, CDR1 is MNHEY and CDR2 is SMNVEV (reference sequence). V was pared by 7 bases and J by 5 bases, with 7 bases of the junction left unmatched. The length of the CDR3 is 16 residues. The CDR3 bases are TGTGCCAGCAAGGGACTAGCGGGAGGGCCAAGGGAGACCCAGTACTTC. This translates into CASKGLAGGPRETQYF.

V usage is TRBV7-9 and J usage is TRBJ1-1; TRBD1 is a possible D gene (6 bases). The CDR3 extends over 15 amino acids. Germline values: CDR1 SEHNR, CDR2 FQNEAQ (reference sequence). V was pared by 1 base and J by 4 bases, with 13 bases between. The DNA of the CDR3 is TGTGCCAGCAGCTTAGGGGAATACAGGGTCACTGAAGCTTTCTTT. Protein product: CASSLGEYRVTEAFF.

The CDR3 here is CASSDQGILSYTF. In nucleotides, the CDR3 is TGTGCCAGCAGTGATCAGGGAATTTTGTCCTACACCTTC. J is TRBJ1-2 and V is TRBV6-1; tentatively, D is TRBD1 (5 bases). V lost 3 bases, J lost 10 bases, and 15 bases lay in between. The CDR3 is made up of 13 amino acids. Germline V gene data show CDR1 as MNHNS and CDR2 as SASEGT.

In this sample, this clone turned up once. This chain joins TRBV6-1 and TRBJ2-3; 7 nucleotides agree with TRBD1. The V gene end was trimmed by 7 bases and the J gene end by 4 bases; junction bases not matched to a gene: 8. This CDR3 comprises 14 residues. Per the germline V gene, CDR1 is MNHNS and CDR2 is SASEGT. The CDR3: CASTPGQRSDTQYF. For the CDR3, the DNA is TGTGCCAGCACTCCGGGACAGAGATCAGATACGCAGTATTTT.